This T cell receptor beta chain was sequenced for a study of CD8 T cells in Susac syndrome. Study-level results: As the study acknowledged, the number of individuals in its TCR sequencing and HLA analysis was relatively small.

In contrast to the negatively isolated CD8+ and CD4+ T cells, TEMRA cells were FACS-enriched. As concerns this clonotype: The antigen is unknown.

With 1 base removed from V and 7 bases from J, the gap between germline ends came to 11 bases. This CDR3 spans 13 amino acids. CDR1 and CDR2 (germline): SGHAT, FQNNGV. Random hexamers were used to reverse transcribe an amount of roughly 0.45 to 1 ug RNA. TCR beta CDR3 was amplified by immunoSEQ covering 54 Vbeta and 13 Jbeta. TCRdb recomputed calls from the immunoSEQ multiplex PCR reads with MiXCR, one row per CDR3 protein. The sample lists a few hundred thousand distinct CDR3 sequences, 92% occurring once. Sequencing input: CD8+ T cells from PBMCs. The chain employs TRBV11-2 and TRBJ2-7; D remains unclear. The receptor was derived from a human donor with multiple sclerosis. The CDR3 bases are TGTGCCAGCAGCTTAGGGACGATCGGAGAGCAGTACTTC. It specifies CASSLGTIGEQYF.